These T cell receptor beta chains were read from a single sample in a study of blood T cell repertoires in COVID-19. Libraries were prepared by immunoSEQ multiplex PCR; TCRdb keeps only in-frame clonotypes and omits some of them. The sample includes about 300,000 clones, approximately 82% of them seen just once. The specimen sequenced was peripheral blood. The receptor source for this set is a woman in her forties or fifties with acute or convalescent COVID-19. Both conserved end residues are part of each CDR3. D genes are given only for firm matches.

j_call d_call v_call cdr3_nt cdr3_aa
TRBJ2-5 NA TRBV14 TGTGCCAGCAGCCAAGTCCGGGAAGGGACCCAGTACTTC CASSQVREGTQYF
TRBJ2-5 TRBD1 TRBV5-6 TGTGCCAGCAGCTGGGGGACAGGACAAGAGACCCAGTACTTC CASSWGTGQETQYF
TRBJ1-1 NA TRBV7-9 TGTGCCAGCAGCTTAGGGGTGGGGAGTGCGCACACTGAAGCTTTCTTT CASSLGVGSAHTEAFF
TRBJ2-2 NA TRBV7-2 TGTGCCAGCAGCTTTTTTCAAAACGGGGAGCTGTTTTTT CASSFFQNGELFF
TRBJ1-4 TRBD1 TRBV24-1 TGTGCCACCAGTGATCCAGGGGGTGGAGGAGAAAAACTGTTTTTT CATSDPGGGGEKLFF
TRBJ1-1 NA TRBV21-1 TGTGCCAGCAGCAAGGTCCGGGGTCTCATGAACACTGAAGCTTTCTTT CASSKVRGLMNTEAFF
TRBJ2-2 NA TRBV6-6 TGTGCCAGCAGTTATCGCCCTATGGCCGGGGAGCTGTTTTTT CASSYRPMAGELFF
TRBJ1-6 NA TRBV6-5 TGTGCCAGCACCACTGGTGCAGGTGGATCACCCCTCCACTTT CASTTGAGGSPLHF
TRBJ2-1 NA TRBV29-1 TGCAGCGTTTCTGATGACACCTACAATGAGCAGTTCTTC CSVSDDTYNEQFF
TRBJ2-3 TRBD2 TRBV6-2/TRBV6-3 TGTGCCAGCAGTTACTCAACTAGCGGGAGAACTGTTAACACAGATACGCAGTATTTT CASSYSTSGRTVNTDTQYF